Sequencing of this TCR beta chain was carried out in a study of post-analysis software for immune sequencing data. Included in the TCR beta cDNA libraries were unique molecular identifiers. TCRdb re-called the PCR reads through MiXCR, storing one row per CDR3 protein. The profile shows about 770,000 distinct CDR3 sequences, under 60% of them singletons. This receptor was taken from a girl between 10 and 17 years old with multiple sclerosis. Sequencing input: blood.

CDR3 loop: CASSFLGGSNQPQHF. CDR3 DNA sequence: TGTGCCAGCAGTTTTCTCGGGGGGAGCAATCAGCCCCAGCATTTT. The chain recombines TRBV12-3 or TRBV12-4 with TRBJ1-5; a weak D match, TRBD1 (5 bases). The CDR3 is made up of 15 amino acids. The ends were cut back, 3 bases at V and 1 base at J, with 10 bases in the middle.